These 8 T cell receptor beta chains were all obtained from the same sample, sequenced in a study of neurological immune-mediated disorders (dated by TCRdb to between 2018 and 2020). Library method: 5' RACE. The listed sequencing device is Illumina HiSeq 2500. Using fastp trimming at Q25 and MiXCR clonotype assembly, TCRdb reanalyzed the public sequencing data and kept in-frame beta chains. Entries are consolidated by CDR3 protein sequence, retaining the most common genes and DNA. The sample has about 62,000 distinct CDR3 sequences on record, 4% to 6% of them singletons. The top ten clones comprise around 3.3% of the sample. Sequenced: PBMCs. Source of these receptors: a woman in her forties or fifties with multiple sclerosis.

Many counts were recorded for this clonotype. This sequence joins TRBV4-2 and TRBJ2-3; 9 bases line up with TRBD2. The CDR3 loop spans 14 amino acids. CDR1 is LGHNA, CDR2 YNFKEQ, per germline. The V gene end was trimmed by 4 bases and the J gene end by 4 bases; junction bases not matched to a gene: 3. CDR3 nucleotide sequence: TGTGCCAGCAGCCTCAAGCGGGGGGCAGATACGCAGTATTTT. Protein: CASSLKRGADTQYF.

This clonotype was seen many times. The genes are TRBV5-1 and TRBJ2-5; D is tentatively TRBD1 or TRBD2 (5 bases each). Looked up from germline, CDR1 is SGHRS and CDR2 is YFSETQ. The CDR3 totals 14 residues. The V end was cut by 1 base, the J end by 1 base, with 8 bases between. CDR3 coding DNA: TGCGCCAGCAGCTTGAACGGGGCCCAAGAGACCCAGTACTTC. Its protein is CASSLNGAQETQYF.

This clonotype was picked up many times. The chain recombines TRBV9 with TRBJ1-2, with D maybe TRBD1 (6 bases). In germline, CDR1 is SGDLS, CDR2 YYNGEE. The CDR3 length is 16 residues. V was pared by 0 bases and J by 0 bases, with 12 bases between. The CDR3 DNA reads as TGTGCCAGCAGCGTAGCCCCGGGACACACTAACTATGGCTACACCTTC. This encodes CASSVAPGHTNYGYTF. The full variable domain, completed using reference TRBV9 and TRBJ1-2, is DSGVTQTPKHLITATGQRVTLRCSPRSGDLSVYWYQQSLDQGLQFLIQYYNGEERAKGNILERFSAQQFPDLHSELNLSSLELGDSALYFCASSVAPGHTNYGYTFGSGTRLTVV.

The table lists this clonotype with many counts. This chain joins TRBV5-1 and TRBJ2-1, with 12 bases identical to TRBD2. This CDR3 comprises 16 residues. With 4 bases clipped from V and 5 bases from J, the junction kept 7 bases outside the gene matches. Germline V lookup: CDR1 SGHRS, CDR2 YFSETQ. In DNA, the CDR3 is TGCGCCAGCAGCCTAGCGGGGGGGCGACTTAACAATGAGCAGTTCTTC. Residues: CASSLAGGRLNNEQFF. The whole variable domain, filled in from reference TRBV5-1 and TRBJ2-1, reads KAGVTQTPRYLIKTRGQQVTLSCSPISGHRSVSWYQQTPGQGLQFLFEYFSETQRNKGNFPGRFSGRQFSNSRSEMNVSTLELGDSALYLCASSLAGGRLNNEQFFGPGTRLTVL.

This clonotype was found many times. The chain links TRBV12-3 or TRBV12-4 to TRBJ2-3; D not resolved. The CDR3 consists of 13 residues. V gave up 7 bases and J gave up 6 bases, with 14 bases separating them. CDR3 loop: CASTKQGWDTQYF. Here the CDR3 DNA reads TGTGCCAGCACCAAACAAGGCTGGGATACGCAGTATTTT.

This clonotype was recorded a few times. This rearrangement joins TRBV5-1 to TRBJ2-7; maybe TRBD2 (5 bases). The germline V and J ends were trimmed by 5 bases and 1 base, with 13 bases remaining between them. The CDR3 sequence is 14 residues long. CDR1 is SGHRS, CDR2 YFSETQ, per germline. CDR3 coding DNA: TGCGCCAGCAGGCGCCGGGAAAGGTCCTACGAGCAGTACGTC. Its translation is CASRRRERSYEQYV.

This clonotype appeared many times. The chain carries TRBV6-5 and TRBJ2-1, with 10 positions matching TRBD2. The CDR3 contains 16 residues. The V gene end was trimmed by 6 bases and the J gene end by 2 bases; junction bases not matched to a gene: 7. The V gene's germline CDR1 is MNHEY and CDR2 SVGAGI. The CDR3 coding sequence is TGTGCCAGCAGCCAGCGGGGGGGCCGCACCTACAATGAGCAGTTCTTC. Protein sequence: CASSQRGGRTYNEQFF.

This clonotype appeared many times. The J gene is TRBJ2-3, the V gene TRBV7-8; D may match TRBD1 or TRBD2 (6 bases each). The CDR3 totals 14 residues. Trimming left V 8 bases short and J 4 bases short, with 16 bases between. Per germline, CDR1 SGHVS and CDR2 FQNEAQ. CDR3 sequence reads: CASGVGGESDTQYF. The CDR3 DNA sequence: TGTGCCAGCGGGGTGGGGGGCGAGTCAGATACGCAGTATTTT.